This T cell receptor beta chain came from a study of cytomegalovirus exposure and HLA in healthy donors. The PCR contained 60 Vbeta and 13 Jbeta primers. Repertoires were generated with immunoSEQ multiplex PCR, while TCRdb's copy carries only in-frame clones and drops some. The table lists 200,000 to 250,000 clones. Germline V gives CDR1 SGHTA, CDR2 FQGNSA. The CDR3 covers 15 residues. Trimming stripped 5 bases from V and 0 bases from J, with 11 bases between. The chain joins TRBV7-2 to TRBJ1-3; no clear D gene. This sequence originates from a woman under 40 in good health and CMV-seropositive. Sequencing used PBMCs. CDR3 in amino acids: CASSAQGSSGNTIYF. For the CDR3, the DNA is TGTGCCAGCAGCGCCCAAGGGAGCTCTGGAAACACCATATATTTT.